The entry below gives a single T cell receptor (beta chain) sequence along with its context. No cognate antigen has been identified for it. Base qualities are not provided; no much larger clone lies one nucleotide away. RNA was extracted using the RNeasy kit, and roughly 0.5 to 1 ug of the RNA was reverse transcribed with random hexamers. The immunoSEQ multiplex PCR assay, covering 54 Vbeta and 13 Jbeta segments, was used to amplify TCR beta CDR3 regions. To correct PCR amplification bias, a synthetic template baseline was used for both primer optimization and computational correction. The source study handled its data this way. Reads were annotated to V, D and J genes according to IMGT and were analyzed with immunoSEQ Analyzer, with only productive sequences retained. Clonality was calculated as one minus the Shannon entropy normalized by log2 of the number of productive unique sequences. Public and private clones were assessed among the 100 most prevalent clones of each patient and control. Clones were defined as Susac-specific if absent from the healthy and MS cohorts, from under 1,200 published viral clones and from other ImmuneACCESS disease sequences. TCRdb redid the processing of the public reads, applying fastp at Q25 and MiXCR, and retained in-frame beta chains. A single entry per CDR3 protein holds the most common genes and DNA from its merged rows. What appears here as the V and J calls and clone size reflects TCRdb's work, not the paper's. Across this sample there are about 300,000 distinct CDR3 sequences, with approximately 91% seen only once. Roughly 0.17% of the sample belongs to the ten largest clones.

This sample is drawn from a study of CD8 T cells in Susac syndrome (dated by TCRdb to between 2018 and 2020). As for the study more broadly: Whether CD8+ T cell activation and differentiation in Susac syndrome was antigen driven was tested using repertoire sequencing. Clonality of the CD8+ T cell repertoire was compared between about a dozen healthy donors, about 14 Susac syndrome patients and approximately 16 multiple sclerosis patients. General findings and caveats noted by the study authors: The number of individuals in the TCR sequencing and HLA analysis was acknowledged as relatively small.

The germline V gene specifies LGHNA as CDR1 and YNFKEQ as CDR2. V loses 2 bases of germline sequence and J loses 7 bases, and the interval between the two ends is 17 bases. CDR3 length: 16 amino acids, cysteine to phenylalanine. The kept DNA is CDR3 alone, 48 bases in frame from the first base. Peripheral blood CD8+ and CD4+ T cells from healthy donors, Susac syndrome patients and multiple sclerosis patients were profiled using high-throughput TCR beta sequencing. The multiple sclerosis controls were treatment-naive patients who had stable or active relapsing-remitting disease and met the revised McDonald criteria. Bulk CD8+ and CD4+ T cells were purified magnetically by negative isolation, whereas CD8+ TEMRA cells were enriched by FACS. Blood was collected in EDTA tubes and processed within 24 hours, with PBMCs isolated through density gradient centrifugation. PBMCs intended for TCR sequencing were cryopreserved in liquid nitrogen and thawed later in a water bath at 37 degrees C. Purity of sorted or isolated CD4+, CD8+ and CD8+ TEMRA cells was at least 90%.

In this chain, TRBV4-2 is recombined with TRBJ2-2; the D gene is unclear. The clonotype was recovered from a human donor with multiple sclerosis. Sequenced: CD8+ T cells from PBMCs. The DNA is TGTGCCAGCAGCCAACCGACAATAACGAAGGACGGGGAGCTGTTTTTT. Its coded protein is CASSQPTITKDGELFF.